A selection of T cell receptor beta chains follows, all from one sample in a study of Graves' ophthalmopathy and Graves' hyperthyroidism. In TCRdb, the multiplex PCR reads were re-called with MiXCR into one record per CDR3 protein. The data show about 550,000 distinct CDR3 sequences, 35% to 45% seen once. The sequenced sample consisted of peripheral blood or thyroid tissue (not recorded which). The receptor set was obtained from an adult man with Graves' hyperthyroidism. Each CDR3 is given with its conserved first and last residue. The order of the fields is V gene, clone size, D gene, J gene, CDR3 DNA, CDR3 protein. D genes are given only for firm matches. Part of the rows lack a size; the others show once, few, many or a class for expanded clones.

TRBV7-8	many	-	TRBJ2-7	TGTGCCAGCGAGGACCCGGACACAACCTACGAGCAGTACTTC	CASEDPDTTYEQYF
TRBV20-1	many	-	TRBJ1-1	TGCAGTGCTAGGGACCAGAACACTGAAGCTTTCTTT	CSARDQNTEAFF
TRBV29-1	-	TRBD2	TRBJ2-5	TGCAGTGCTAGCGGGAAAGAGACCCAGTACTTC	CSASGKETQYF
TRBV19	many	-	TRBJ2-6	TGTGCCAGTAGTATTAGGGGGAGTCGGGGCTTGGGCTCTGGGGCCAACGTCCTGACTTTC	CASSIRGSRGLGSGANVLTF
TRBV7-9	-	-	TRBJ2-1	TGTGCCAGCAGTACCTCTGGGGGCGCCTACAATGAGCAGTTCTTC	CASSTSGGAYNEQFF
TRBV7-9	-	-	TRBJ2-7	TGTGCCAGCTCACGGGGGGCGGAGACCTACGAGCAGTACTTC	CASSRGAETYEQYF
TRBV10-1	-	TRBD1	TRBJ1-6	TGCGCCAGCAGTGAACAGGGGGCTGGATCACCCCTCCACTTT	CASSEQGAGSPLHF
TRBV24-1	many	-	TRBJ1-3	TGTGCCACCAGTGATCACGACGGGGACTCTGGAAACACCATATATTTT	CATSDHDGDSGNTIYF
TRBV5-6	many	-	TRBJ2-5	TGTGCCAGCAGCTGGACAGTTGGAGAGACCCAGTACTTC	CASSWTVGETQYF
TRBV12-3/TRBV12-4	-	TRBD1	TRBJ2-1	TGTGCCAGCAGCGAGACAGGGAAGTCTTTTTCGGAGCAGTTCTTC	CASSETGKSFSEQFF
TRBV7-9	-	-	TRBJ2-5	TGTGCCAGCAGCTTGAACAGAGATCAGCCCCAGTACTTC	CASSLNRDQPQYF
TRBV20-1	-	-	TRBJ2-5	TGCAGTGCTAGAGATCATTGGAGGGGGTTAGAGACCCAGTACTTC	CSARDHWRGLETQYF
TRBV12-3/TRBV12-4	-	-	TRBJ1-5	TGTGCCAGCAGCTTACAGGGCTACAATGAGCATTTT	CASSLQGYNEHF
TRBV5-8	many	TRBD1	TRBJ2-5	TGTGCCAGCAGGCCACCGGGACAGGGGGCTTCGGAGACCCAGTACTTC	CASRPPGQGASETQYF
TRBV5-5	many	-	TRBJ1-5	TGTGCCAGCAGCATAGACACACAGGGACCAGATCAGCCCCAGCATTTT	CASSIDTQGPDQPQHF
TRBV7-9	-	-	TRBJ2-2	TGTGCCAGCAGCTTAGGGGGTTTCGGGGAGCTGTTTTTT	CASSLGGFGELFF
TRBV20-1	few	TRBD1	TRBJ2-1	TGCAGTGCTAGAGACCGACAGGGGACAGGAAAGTTCTTC	CSARDRQGTGKFF
TRBV6-1	few	-	TRBJ1-6	TGTGCCAGCAGTGAAGCGGGGGGGGTTTCACCCCTCCACTTT	CASSEAGGVSPLHF
TRBV28	few	-	TRBJ1-5	TGTGCCATTAGACCAGGTAACAATCAGCCCCAGCATTTT	CAIRPGNNQPQHF
TRBV5-1	many	TRBD2	TRBJ2-2	TGCGCCAGCAGCAGGCTCGGGACTAGCGGGAGTGGGGAGCTGTTTTTT	CASSRLGTSGSGELFF
TRBV29-1	-	-	TRBJ2-5	TGCAGCGTACTAGGGGACCAAGAGACCCAGTACTTC	CSVLGDQETQYF
TRBV12-3/TRBV12-4	-	TRBD1	TRBJ2-5	TGTGCCAGCAGCCAAGATAGGGACAGGGTTTACCAAGAGACCCAGTACTTC	CASSQDRDRVYQETQYF
TRBV12-3/TRBV12-4	-	-	TRBJ2-2	TGTGCCAGCAGTTTTGGGGGTGGCGGGGAGCTGTTTTTT	CASSFGGGGELFF
TRBV7-4	many	TRBD1	TRBJ1-5	TGTGCCAGCAGCTCGCTACAGGGGTACAATCAGCCCCAGCATTTT	CASSSLQGYNQPQHF
TRBV11-2	many	-	TRBJ2-7	TGTGCCAGCAGCTTAGAGTTGGGGGTCACCTACGAGCAGTACTTC	CASSLELGVTYEQYF
TRBV20-1	-	-	TRBJ2-5	TGCAGTGCTCCTACAGGGCTGCAAGAGACCCAGTACTTC	CSAPTGLQETQYF
TRBV5-1	-	-	TRBJ1-4	TGCGCCAGCAGCTTGGAAGGGGCCGTAACTAATGAAAAACTGTTTTTT	CASSLEGAVTNEKLFF
TRBV2	few	TRBD1	TRBJ1-6	TGTGCCAGCAGTGAGTGGACAGGGGATTCTAATTCACCCCTCCACTTT	CASSEWTGDSNSPLHF
TRBV5-1	many	-	TRBJ1-3	TGCGCCAGCAGCGACTATGGAAACACCATATATTTT	CASSDYGNTIYF
TRBV19	-	-	TRBJ1-5	TGTGCCAGCAGCCATGTAGCGGGGGGAACCTACAATGAGCCCCAGCATTTT	CASSHVAGGTYNEPQHF
TRBV7-2	-	-	TRBJ1-5	TGTGCCAGCAGCTTGGAGCCCCAGCATTTC	CASSLEPQHF
TRBV12-3/TRBV12-4	-	-	TRBJ2-6	TGTGCCAGCACCCTGACAGCAGGGGCCAACGTCCTGACTTTC	CASTLTAGANVLTF
TRBV2	-	TRBD1	TRBJ1-1	TGCGCCAGCAGCCAAGATAGGAACAGGGGTCAAATTCTCCGGGGCACTGAAGCTTTCTTT	CASSQDRNRGQILRGTEAFF